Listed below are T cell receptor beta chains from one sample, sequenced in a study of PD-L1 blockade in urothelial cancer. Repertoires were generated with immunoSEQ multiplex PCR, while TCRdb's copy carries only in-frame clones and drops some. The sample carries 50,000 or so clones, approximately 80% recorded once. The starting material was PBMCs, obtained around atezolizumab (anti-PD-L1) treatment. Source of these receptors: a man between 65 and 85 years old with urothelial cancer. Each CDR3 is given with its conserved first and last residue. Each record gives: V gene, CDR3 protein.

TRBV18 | CASSPPERTGNYGYTF
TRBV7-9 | CASSPTSAAYEQYF
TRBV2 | CASSFLGRDTQYF
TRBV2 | CASRIAGGSYEQYF
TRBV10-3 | CAISEQLAGYQETQYF
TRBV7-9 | CASSYLDRANTEAFF
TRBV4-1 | CASSQPRREKLFF
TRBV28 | CASSPGGAGEKLFF
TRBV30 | CAWSNNLANEQFF
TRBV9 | CASSLGTAATGELFF
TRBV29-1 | CSVPGTASNHEQYF
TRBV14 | CASSATGVGGYTF
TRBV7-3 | CASSTRQTDTQYF
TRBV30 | CAWSTSLYSPLHF
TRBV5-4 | CASTGTSGNNEQFF
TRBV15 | CATSRDAQGTDTQYF
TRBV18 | CASSPLAGGTYEQYF
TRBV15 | CATSRDISGTAPLYGYTF
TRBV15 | CATSRGGTGVYGYTF
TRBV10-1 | CASSDNGLAGSSYNEQFF
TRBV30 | CAWTGTPNYGYTF
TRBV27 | CASSNSGLLLSYNEQFF
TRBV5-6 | CAGSLQGSDTQYF
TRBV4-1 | CASSQVDLGLSTDTQYF